This T cell receptor (beta chain) was recovered during a study of long-term antiretroviral therapy in people with HIV (dated by TCRdb to between 2022 and 2023). Background for the entire study: The earliest samples were collected about a decade before the 2015 WHO recommendation for immediate ART, when ART was typically delayed until CD4 counts fell. No cross-contamination during QIAcube processing was seen in test extractions of a monoclonal T-cell line run alongside 33 polyclonal samples. The cohort contributed 150 to 200 cryopreserved PBMC samples from a few dozen adults with confirmed HIV infection, collected serially over a mean of 6 years (range 1-12). A retrospective serial study tested whether ART initiation and durable HIV suppression were associated with changes in peripheral blood TRB repertoire composition and diversity. About two fifths of the roughly 30 participants with HIV were female.

Summary of the overall study and its limitations: Because pre-ART samples had limited cell numbers, unsorted PBMC were profiled rather than sorted CD4+ and CD8+ T cells. The repertoire was dominated across all time points by expanded TRB clones identified before ART initiation, although this dominance was seen to fluctuate and to decrease in many PLHIV after ART. Narrower CDR3 length ranges were observed in HIV repertoires than in controls, and an antigen-experienced repertoire with only a slight naive shift after ART was suggested by the network structure. ART initiation was associated with a significant increase in TRB diversity, but diversity stayed significantly below transplant donor controls even after long-term ART. Inferences about post-ART repertoire changes are limited because no data were available on ART adherence, viral resistance or therapy changes. The samples span the years 2004 to 2017, and the ART regimens used at that time may not be as effective as current regimens. Since PBMC availability was limited, sequencing covered only the TCR beta chain, with no alpha chain pairing.

From a lookup of the germline V gene (reference sequence), CDR1 and CDR2 are SGHKS and YYEKEE. V gives up 1 base and J gives up 6 bases, and the segment between their germline ends measures 6 bases. Counted from cysteine to phenylalanine, this CDR3 has 12 amino acids. CDR3 DNA is the only sequence kept; it has 36 bases, read in frame from the first base. Turning to this clone: This clone's antigen is unknown. There are no base qualities to consult, and no much larger clone falls within one base.

The immunoSEQ hsTCRB v3.0 assay was used at survey level resolution for TRB variable region sequencing. A depth of about 35,000-55,000 T-cell genomes per sample was targeted for TRB sequencing. An Illumina MiSeq with a v3 150-cycle kit was used to sequence the pooled TRB libraries. As for how the authors treated the data: Repertoire analysis was performed in R inside a reproducible Nextflow workflow that covered QC, data transformation and analysis. LymphoSeq2, an R package for AIRR-Seq data exploration, was used to implement custom analyses. Several samples yielding fewer than 5000 total TRB sequences were excluded, leaving more than 150 analyzed HIV repertoires. Among the 180 to 200 HIV repertoires that were kept, roughly 59 were collected before ART initiation and more than 120 were collected after ART initiation. Repertoires were downsampled to 5000 TRB nucleotide sequences, and summary statistics were averaged over 100 downsampling iterations. Only TRB sequences with CDR3 regions of at least seven amino acids were retained for analysis. A Shannon entropy-derived clonality score and the Gini coefficient were used to measure diversity. In the repertoire networks, any two of the top 5000 CDR3 amino acid sequences were linked whenever the two sequences differed by an edit distance of one. For TRB CDR3 amino acid sequences, antigen specificity groups and MHC restriction were predicted with GLIPH2. CDR3 amino acid sequences were matched against VDJdb and McPAS-TCR to flag known CMV, EBV, HIV or tissue antigen associations. Pre-ART, post-ART and control groups were compared with Wilcoxon signed-rank tests and Holm-Bonferroni correction. TCRdb obtained this table from immuneACCESS and retained in-frame rearrangements with V and J assigned. These tables miss some clones; where compared with another copy, unresolved V genes account for less than half of the shortfall, and the remainder is unexplained. The V and J calls and clone size come from that table; D and trimming were worked out from the DNA. Here the sample has 28,000 or so clones; over 75% occur a single time. Approximately 3.8% of the sample is in the top ten clones.

Participants were included only if at least one PBMC sample before ART initiation and at least two post-ART samples were available. All participants with HIV were treated in the United States of America. Cryopreserved samples of roughly 0.95-10 million PBMC were thawed and washed before DNA extraction. At the time of the earliest PBMC sample for each participant with HIV, ages ranged from about 23 to 60 years. PBMC samples were contributed by each participant from 1-4 timepoints before ART initiation and 2-8 timepoints after ART initiation, with a median of 7 samples. Serial HIV viral load, CD4+ T-cell count, ART history and demographic data were obtained for every participant. Genomic DNA was extracted from unsorted PBMC with a Qiagen kit on a QIAcube, processed in batches of 12 samples.

The receptor was derived from a man in his late teens or twenties with HIV. The material sequenced was unsorted PBMCs, taken 0.8 years before starting antiretroviral therapy. This receptor chain uses TRBV5-5 and TRBJ2-3; the D gene cannot be resolved reliably. The bases are TGTGCCAGCAGCTTGTTTGGGGATACGCAGTATTTT. Its product reads: CASSLFGDTQYF.